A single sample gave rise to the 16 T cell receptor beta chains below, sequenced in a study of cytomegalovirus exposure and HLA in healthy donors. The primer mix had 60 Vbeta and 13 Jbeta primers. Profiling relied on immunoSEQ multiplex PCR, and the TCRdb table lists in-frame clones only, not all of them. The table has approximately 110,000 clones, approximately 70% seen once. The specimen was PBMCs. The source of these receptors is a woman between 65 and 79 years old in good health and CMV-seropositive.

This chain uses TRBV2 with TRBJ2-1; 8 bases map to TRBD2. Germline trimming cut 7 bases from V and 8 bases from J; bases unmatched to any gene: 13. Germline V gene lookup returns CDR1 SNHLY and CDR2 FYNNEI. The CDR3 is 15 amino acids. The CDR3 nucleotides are TGTGCCAGCATCCCATGGGGACTAGGGGTCGATGAGCAGTTCTTC. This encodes CASIPWGLGVDEQFF.

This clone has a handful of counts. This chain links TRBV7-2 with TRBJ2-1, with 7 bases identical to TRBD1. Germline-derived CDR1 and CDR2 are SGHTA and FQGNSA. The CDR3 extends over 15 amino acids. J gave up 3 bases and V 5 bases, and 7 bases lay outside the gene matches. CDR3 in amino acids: CASSRQGAGYNEQFF. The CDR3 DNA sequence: TGTGCCAGCAGCCGACAGGGAGCCGGCTACAATGAGCAGTTCTTC.

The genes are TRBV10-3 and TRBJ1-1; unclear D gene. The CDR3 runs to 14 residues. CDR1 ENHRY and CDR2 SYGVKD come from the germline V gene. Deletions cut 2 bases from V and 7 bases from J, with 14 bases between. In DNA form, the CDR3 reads TGTGCCATCAGTGAGACCCCAGGCGTATATGAAGCTTTCTTT. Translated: CAISETPGVYEAFF.

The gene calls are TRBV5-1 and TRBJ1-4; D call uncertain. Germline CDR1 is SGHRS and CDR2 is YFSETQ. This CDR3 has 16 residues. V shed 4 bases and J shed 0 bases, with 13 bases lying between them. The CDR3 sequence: CASSPWGVATNEKLFF. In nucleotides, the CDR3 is TGCGCCAGCAGCCCCTGGGGAGTTGCAACTAATGAAAAACTGTTTTTT.

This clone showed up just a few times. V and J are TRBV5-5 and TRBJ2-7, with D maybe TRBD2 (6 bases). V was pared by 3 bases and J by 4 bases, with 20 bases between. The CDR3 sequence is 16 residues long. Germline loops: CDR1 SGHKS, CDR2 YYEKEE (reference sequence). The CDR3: CASSWGYGTAGYEQYF. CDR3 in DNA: TGTGCCAGCAGCTGGGGGTATGGGACCGCGGGGTACGAGCAGTACTTC.

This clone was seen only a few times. The CDR3, as DNA: TGTGCCAGCAGAGAGGAGAGCAGGGGCTATGGCTACACCTTC. Its translation is CASREESRGYGYTF. The chain recombines TRBV6-1 with TRBJ1-2; D possibly corresponds to TRBD1 (6 bases). V lost 6 bases to trimming and J lost 4 bases, with 15 bases between them. The V gene's germline CDR1 is MNHNS and CDR2 SASEGT. This CDR3 has 14 residues.

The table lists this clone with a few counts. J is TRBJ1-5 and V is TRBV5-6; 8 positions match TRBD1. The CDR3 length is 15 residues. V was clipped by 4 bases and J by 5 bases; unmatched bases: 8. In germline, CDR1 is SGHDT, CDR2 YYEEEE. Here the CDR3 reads CASSTIGQGDQPQHF. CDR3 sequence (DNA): TGTGCCAGCAGCACCATAGGACAGGGCGATCAGCCCCAGCATTTT.

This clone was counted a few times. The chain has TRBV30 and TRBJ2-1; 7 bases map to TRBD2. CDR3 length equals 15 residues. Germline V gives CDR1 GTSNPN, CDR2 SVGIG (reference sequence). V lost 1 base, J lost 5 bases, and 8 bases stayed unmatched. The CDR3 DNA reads TGTGCCTGGAGTGCCCGGCTAGCGGCCAACAATGAGCAGTTCTTC. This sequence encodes CAWSARLAANNEQFF. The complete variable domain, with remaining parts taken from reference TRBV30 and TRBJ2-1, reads SQTIHQWPATLVQPVGSPLSLECTVEGTSNPNLYWYRQAAGRGLQLLFYSVGIGQISSEVPQNLSASRPQDRQFILSSKKLLLSDSGFYLCAWSARLAANNEQFFGPGTRLTVL.

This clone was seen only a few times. The chain's CDR3 is CASNNPGGNQPQHF. The CDR3 nucleotides are TGTGCCAGTAATAACCCGGGGGGCAATCAGCCCCAGCATTTT. The V gene is TRBV19, the J gene TRBJ1-5; tentatively, D is TRBD1 (5 bases). With 7 bases removed from V and 2 bases from J, the gap between germline ends came to 12 bases. The CDR3 has 14 amino acids. The germline V gene encodes CDR1 LNHDA and CDR2 SQIVND (reference sequence).

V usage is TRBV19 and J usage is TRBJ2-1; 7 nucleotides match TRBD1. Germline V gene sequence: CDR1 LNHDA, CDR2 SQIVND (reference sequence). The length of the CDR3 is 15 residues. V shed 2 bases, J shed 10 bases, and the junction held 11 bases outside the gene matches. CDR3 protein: CASSISDRTFGEQFF. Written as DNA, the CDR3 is TGTGCCAGTAGTATATCGGACAGGACTTTCGGAGAGCAGTTCTTC.

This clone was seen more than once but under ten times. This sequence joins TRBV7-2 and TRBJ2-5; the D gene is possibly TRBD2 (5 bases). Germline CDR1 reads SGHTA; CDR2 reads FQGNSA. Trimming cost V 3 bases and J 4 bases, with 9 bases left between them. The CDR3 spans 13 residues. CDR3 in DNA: TGTGCCAGCAGCTTCCGGGGTGGAGAGACCCAGTACTTC. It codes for CASSFRGGETQYF.

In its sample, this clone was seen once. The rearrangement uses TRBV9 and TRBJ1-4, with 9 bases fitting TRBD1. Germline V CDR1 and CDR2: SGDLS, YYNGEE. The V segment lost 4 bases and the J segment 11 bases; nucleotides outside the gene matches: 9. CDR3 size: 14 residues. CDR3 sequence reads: CASSSRTGAEKLFF. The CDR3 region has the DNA TGTGCCAGCAGCTCGAGGACAGGGGCGGAGAAACTGTTTTTT. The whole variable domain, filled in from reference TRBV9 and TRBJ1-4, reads DSGVTQTPKHLITATGQRVTLRCSPRSGDLSVYWYQQSLDQGLQFLIQYYNGEERAKGNILERFSAQQFPDLHSELNLSSLELGDSALYFCASSSRTGAEKLFFGSGTQLSVL.

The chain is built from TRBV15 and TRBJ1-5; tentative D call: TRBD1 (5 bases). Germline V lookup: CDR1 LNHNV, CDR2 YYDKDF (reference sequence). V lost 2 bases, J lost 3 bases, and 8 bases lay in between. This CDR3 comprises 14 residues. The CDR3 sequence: CATSRLTVNQPQHF. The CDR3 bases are TGTGCCACCAGCAGATTGACAGTCAATCAGCCCCAGCATTTT. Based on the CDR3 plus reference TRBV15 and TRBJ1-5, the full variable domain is DAMVIQNPRYQVTQFGKPVTLSCSQTLNHNVMYWYQQKSSQAPKLLFHYYDKDFNNEADTPDNFQSRRPNTSFCFLDIRSPGLGDTAMYLCATSRLTVNQPQHFGDGTRLSIL.

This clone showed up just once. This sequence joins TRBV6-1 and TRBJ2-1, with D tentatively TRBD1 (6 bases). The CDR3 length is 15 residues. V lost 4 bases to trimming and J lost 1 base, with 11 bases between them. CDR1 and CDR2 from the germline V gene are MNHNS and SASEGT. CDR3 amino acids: CASSGGHRSYNEQFF. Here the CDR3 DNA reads TGTGCCAGCAGTGGGGGACACCGATCCTACAATGAGCAGTTCTTC.

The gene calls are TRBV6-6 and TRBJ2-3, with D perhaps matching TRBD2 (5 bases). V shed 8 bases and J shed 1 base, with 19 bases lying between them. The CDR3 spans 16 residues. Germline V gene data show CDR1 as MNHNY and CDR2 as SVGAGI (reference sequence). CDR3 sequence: CASSSREGRGTDTQYF. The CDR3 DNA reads TGTGCCAGCTCTTCCAGAGAGGGTAGGGGCACAGATACGCAGTATTTT.

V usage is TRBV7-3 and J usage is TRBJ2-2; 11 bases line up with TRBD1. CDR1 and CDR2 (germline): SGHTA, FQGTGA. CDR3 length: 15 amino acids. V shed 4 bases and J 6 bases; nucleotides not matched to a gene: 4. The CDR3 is CASSSGTGGAGELFF. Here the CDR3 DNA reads TGTGCCAGCAGCTCTGGGACAGGGGGGGCCGGGGAGCTGTTTTTT.